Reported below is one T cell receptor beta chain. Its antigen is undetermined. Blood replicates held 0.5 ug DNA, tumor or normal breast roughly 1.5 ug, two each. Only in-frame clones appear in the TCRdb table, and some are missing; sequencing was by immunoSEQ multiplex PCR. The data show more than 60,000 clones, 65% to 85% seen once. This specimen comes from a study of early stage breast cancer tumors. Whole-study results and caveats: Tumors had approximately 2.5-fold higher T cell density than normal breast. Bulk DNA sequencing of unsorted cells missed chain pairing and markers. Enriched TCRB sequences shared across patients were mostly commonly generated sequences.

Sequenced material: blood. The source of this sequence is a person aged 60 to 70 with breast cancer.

CDR3 amino acids: CASSPGTGSYNEQFF. The CDR3 DNA reads as TGCGCCAGCAGCCCCGGGACAGGGAGCTACAATGAGCAGTTCTTC. V is TRBV5-1 and J is TRBJ2-1, with 9 bases lining up with TRBD1. Germline CDR1 is SGHRS and CDR2 is YFSETQ. This CDR3 spans 15 amino acids. The V gene end was trimmed by 4 bases and the J gene end by 3 bases; junction bases not matched to a gene: 5.